This T cell receptor (beta chain) was obtained from a study of Ad26.COV2.S vaccination and SARS-CoV-2 variants. About the research overall: Intramuscular Ad26.COV2.S doses were given once or twice, 56 days apart.

Using immunoSEQ multiplex PCR, the repertoire was profiled, and TCRdb retains in-frame clones only, with some absent. The sample contains some 450,000 clones, less than 95% of which appear only once. Documented treatment: some 19 received Ad26.COV2.S at low or high dose, single or two shots; about 5 received placebo; per-sample allocation not given. Sampling occurred on day 63 after the first vaccine or placebo injection. The CDR3 is 13 residues long. Trimming removed 5 bases at V and 2 bases at J, with 9 bases between. In germline, CDR1 is SGHAT, CDR2 FQNNGV. The sequencing here drew on peripheral blood, taken in a trial of Ad26.COV2.S vaccine versus placebo. The chain uses TRBV11-2 and TRBJ2-5; a possible D gene is TRBD2 (5 bases). This TCR derives from a person aged 18-60 years who received the Ad26.COV2.S COVID-19 vaccine or a placebo. CDR3 nucleotide sequence: TGTGCCAGCAGCCCGGAGGCACAAGAGACCCAGTACTTC. Protein product: CASSPEAQETQYF.